This record concerns one T cell receptor (beta chain) sequence. Its antigen has not been determined. Per-base quality was not reported, and no clone a single base away is much larger than it. This specimen belongs to a study of T cell responses to AZD1222 COVID-19 vaccine (dated by TCRdb to about 2021). General notes on the study: AZD1222 recipients with second doses at about 4 weeks or about 12 weeks were pooled, because spike-specific TCR depth and breadth did not differ between schedules. Trial participants were enrolled by age into subgroups of 18-55, 56-69 and 70-plus years, and around 150, 29 and 61 TCR-sequenced participants, respectively, were included in these subgroups. TCR sequencing was performed for fewer than 250 trial participants, of whom roughly 200 were given two doses of AZD1222 and approximately 25 were given two doses of MenACWY control vaccine. Study-level results and caveats: Nearly half of unique spike-specific TCRs reportedly recognized epitopes outside regions mutated in the B.1.351 and B.1.1.7 variants. In the small 56-69-year group, the increase in depth fell short of significance, most likely because of low power. Participants were mostly white British, with more females than males. The authors suggested clonal diversity may have been underestimated. Spike-specific TCR breadth and depth rose significantly after two AZD1222 doses compared with day 0 and with MenACWY recipients. Conclusions about previously exposed vaccinees were limited because only six AZD1222 recipients were SARS-CoV-2 seropositive at baseline. No day 14 peak-response samples were available, so repertoires were characterized only after the peak T cell response. The whole spike protein was spanned by vaccine-associated CD4 TCRs, and dominant responses were seen in regions 160-218 and 743-854.

The time point label, as the study defines it: baseline before first vaccination. Samples from vaccinated people were obtained from the UK trials COV001 and COV002, which included a single-blind randomized controlled phase 2/3 trial of AZD1222 (ChAdOx1 nCoV-19) in healthy adults. For TCRbeta chain sequencing, PBMC samples were collected from trial participants at day 0 and at day 28 after the second dose. Per the germline V gene, LGHNA is the CDR1 and YSLEER is the CDR2. Germline trimming: 3 bases from V, 5 bases from J; junction bases outside gene matches: 5. From the cysteine up to the phenylalanine, the CDR3 has a length of 14 residues. Solely the CDR3 DNA is kept, with 42 bases framed from the first base. The CDR3 regions of human TCRbeta chains were analyzed by immunosequencing. The authors processed their data as follows. Repertoire TCRs were checked for matches against a reference library of SARS-CoV-2-specific TCRs that had been generated using the MIRA antigen-specificity platform. Breadth meant the fraction of unique TCRs that were SARS-CoV-2-associated, whereas depth meant the fraction of total T cells that were SARS-CoV-2-associated. Each spike-specific TCR was assigned to its reactive spike region and to a CD4 or CD8 class using the MIRA data. Log10-transformed breadth and depth values were compared by one-way ANOVA with Sidak's multiple comparisons tests. In TCRdb, the immuneACCESS table is reduced to in-frame sequences with V and J assigned. These tables do not hold every clone; where another copy was compared, an unresolved V gene accounts for under half, and the others remain unexplained. The V and J calls and clone size are taken from that table; D and trimming were inferred from the DNA. This sample has 150,000 to 200,000 clones in its table, and around 88% of those were observed once. The top ten constitute approximately 0.49% of the sample.

Sequencing was performed on peripheral blood, taken on day 0 of AZD1222 vaccination. This TCR was recovered from an adult in good health. The rearranged segments are TRBV4-3 and TRBJ1-1; TRBD1 agrees with 8 junctional bases. The DNA is as follows: TGCGCCAGCAGCCATAGGACAGGGTCGACTGAAGCTTTCTTT. Translated, it reads CASSHRTGSTEAFF.